Sequencing of this T cell receptor (beta chain) was carried out in a study of regulatory T cells in long-lasting Graves disease. Investigators prepared the TCR beta libraries by applying iRepertoire HTBI primers and Arm-PCR of CDR3 regions. TCRdb independently ran MiXCR on the multiplex PCR reads; one entry per CDR3 protein. The table includes roughly 450,000 distinct CDR3 sequences, less than 25% detected once. Time point specified: persistent/refractory GD, antithyroid drugs over 5 years with positive TRAb. Isolated PBMC RNA provided the starting material for the TCR library. This specimen consisted of peripheral blood mononuclear cells (PBMCs), obtained when the disease was refractory, from a patient treated with antithyroid drugs. The TCR originated in a female donor with Graves disease.

The CDR3 sequence is CAMSAGVNLDYEQYF. DNA for the CDR3: TGTGCCATGTCCGCGGGAGTAAACCTGGACTACGAGCAGTACTTC. The chain uses TRBV10-3 and TRBJ2-7, with TRBD2 matching 7 bases. The CDR3 sequence is 15 residues long. Germline values: CDR1 ENHRY, CDR2 SYGVKD. V was clipped by 9 bases and J by 3 bases; unmatched bases: 14.